One sample yielded the 10 T cell receptor beta chains listed below, sequenced in a study of cytomegalovirus exposure and HLA in healthy donors. Primers: 60 Vbeta forward and 13 Jbeta reverse. TCRdb's table, derived via immunoSEQ multiplex PCR, lists solely in-frame clones and lacks some. Of around 170,000 clones in the sample, roughly 80% were seen once. The source material was PBMCs. Every receptor here comes from a man in his forties in good health and CMV-seropositive.

The V call is TRBV5-1, the J call TRBJ2-3; 11 bases fit TRBD2. There are 15 residues in the CDR3. Germline CDR1 reads SGHRS; CDR2 reads YFSETQ. Losses at the gene ends were 7 bases for V and 4 bases for J; bases not matched to a gene: 8. CDR3: CASDLGLAGPDTQYF. The CDR3 DNA sequence: TGCGCCAGCGATCTTGGACTAGCGGGCCCAGATACGCAGTATTTT.

The chain recombines TRBV6-5 with TRBJ2-7; 10 nucleotides match TRBD2. Germline CDR1 MNHEY, CDR2 SVGAGI. The CDR3 covers 14 residues. V gave up 4 bases and J gave up 4 bases; unmatched junction bases: 4. The CDR3 loop reads CASSFLAGVYEQYF. The CDR3 coding sequence is TGTGCCAGCAGTTTTCTAGCGGGGGTGTACGAGCAGTACTTC.

This clone was detected a few times. V gene TRBV14 combines with J gene TRBJ2-3, with TRBD2 matching 8 bases. The CDR3 sequence is 15 residues long. The germline gives CDR1 SGHDN, CDR2 FVKESK. Trimming at V came to 6 bases and at J to 2 bases, leaving 7 bases not matched to a gene. DNA for the CDR3: TGTGCCAGCAGTCCGGGGGGGCTCGCCACAGATACGCAGTATTTT. It translates to CASSPGGLATDTQYF.

V usage is TRBV10-1 and J usage is TRBJ1-5, with 10 bases lining up with TRBD1. With V trimmed by 3 bases and J by 2 bases, 13 bases remained unmatched. Germline CDR1 is WNHNN and CDR2 is SYGVQD (reference sequence). The CDR3 covers 19 residues. In DNA, the CDR3 is TGCGCCAGCAGTGACCTCGGACAGGGGGATTCGGGGGGCAATCAGCCCCAGCATTTT. Translation: CASSDLGQGDSGGNQPQHF.

The gene calls are TRBV4-3 and TRBJ2-2; TRBD2 aligns across 9 bases. The junction had 9 bases not matched to a gene; V was cut back by 0 bases and J by 1 base. The CDR3 is 19 amino acids. The V gene's germline CDR1 is LGHNA and CDR2 YSLEER. CDR3: CASSQDEIAGAMNTGELFF. For the CDR3, the DNA is TGCGCCAGCAGCCAAGATGAAATAGCGGGGGCCATGAACACCGGGGAGCTGTTTTTT.

The V and J genes are TRBV28 and TRBJ1-2; D is uncertain. There are 12 residues in the CDR3. With 1 base removed from V and 7 bases from J, the gap between germline ends came to 7 bases. Looked up from germline, CDR1 is MDHEN and CDR2 is SYDVKM. Written as DNA, the CDR3 is TGTGCCAGCAGTTTATCGCGATTTGGCTACACCTTC. This gives the protein CASSLSRFGYTF.

The chain employs TRBV6-4 and TRBJ2-3; possibly TRBD1 for D (5 bases). Trimming left V 2 bases short and J 5 bases short, with 11 bases between. The CDR3 extends over 14 amino acids. Germline CDR1 MRHNA, CDR2 SNTAGT. In nucleotides, the CDR3 is TGTGCCAGCAGTGACAGGGGCGGAGTAGATACGCAGTATTTT. This encodes CASSDRGGVDTQYF.

The chain recombines TRBV5-1 with TRBJ1-4, with D perhaps TRBD1 (5 bases). The CDR3 is 16 residues long. The ends were cut back, 2 bases at V and 7 bases at J, with 18 bases in the middle. Germline V gives CDR1 SGHRS, CDR2 YFSETQ. Here the CDR3 reads CASSLRGSGVSEKLFF. The DNA for the CDR3 is TGCGCCAGCAGCTTACGAGGGTCGGGGGTGAGTGAAAAACTGTTTTTT.

This chain joins TRBV27 and TRBJ2-7; 7 bases map to TRBD1. The germline V gene has CDR1 MNHEY and CDR2 SMNVEV (reference sequence). The CDR3 spans 13 residues. The V gene end was trimmed by 5 bases and the J gene end by 3 bases; junction bases not matched to a gene: 4. Written as DNA, the CDR3 is TGTGCCAGCAGTAAGGGACAGCGCTACGAGCAGTACTTC. Its translation is CASSKGQRYEQYF.

The genes are TRBV28 and TRBJ1-4; weak D call: TRBD1 (5 bases). With 4 bases removed from V and 4 bases from J, the gap between germline ends came to 13 bases. From germline, CDR1 is MDHEN and CDR2 SYDVKM. This CDR3 is 15 amino acids long. The CDR3 nucleotides read TGTGCCAGCAGTTCACCTGGGGGAGGTAATGAAAAACTGTTTTTT. Protein: CASSSPGGGNEKLFF.